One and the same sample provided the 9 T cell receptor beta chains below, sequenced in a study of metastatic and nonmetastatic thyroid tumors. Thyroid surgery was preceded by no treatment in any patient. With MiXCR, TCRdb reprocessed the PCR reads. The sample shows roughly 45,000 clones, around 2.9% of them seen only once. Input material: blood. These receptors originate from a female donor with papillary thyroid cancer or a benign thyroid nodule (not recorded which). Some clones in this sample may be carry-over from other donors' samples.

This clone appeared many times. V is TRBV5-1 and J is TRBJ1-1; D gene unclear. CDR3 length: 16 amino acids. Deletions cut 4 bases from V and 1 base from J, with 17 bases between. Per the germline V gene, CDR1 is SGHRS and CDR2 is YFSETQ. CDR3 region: CASSVLSVATNTEAFF. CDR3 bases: TGCGCCAGCAGCGTACTTTCCGTGGCAACGAACACTGAAGCTTTCTTT.

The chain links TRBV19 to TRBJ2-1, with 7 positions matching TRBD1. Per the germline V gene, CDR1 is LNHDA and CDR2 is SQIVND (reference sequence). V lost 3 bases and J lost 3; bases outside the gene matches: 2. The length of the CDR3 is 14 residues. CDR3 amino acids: CASSMGQNYNEQFF. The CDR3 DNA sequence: TGTGCCAGTAGTATGGGACAGAACTACAATGAGCAGTTCTTC.

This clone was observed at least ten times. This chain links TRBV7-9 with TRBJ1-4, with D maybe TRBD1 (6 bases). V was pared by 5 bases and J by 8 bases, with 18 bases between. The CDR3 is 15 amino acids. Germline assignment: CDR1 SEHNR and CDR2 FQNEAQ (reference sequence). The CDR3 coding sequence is TGTGCCAGCAGCCCCCTCTGGGGGCTTGGCGAAAAACTGTTTTTT. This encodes CASSPLWGLGEKLFF.

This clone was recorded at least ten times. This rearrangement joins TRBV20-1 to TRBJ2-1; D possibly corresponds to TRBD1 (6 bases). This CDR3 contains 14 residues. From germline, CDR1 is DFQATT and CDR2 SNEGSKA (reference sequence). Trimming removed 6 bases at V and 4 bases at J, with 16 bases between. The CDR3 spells CSAEQGTIYNEQFF. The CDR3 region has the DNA TGCAGTGCCGAACAGGGAACTATATACAATGAGCAGTTCTTC.

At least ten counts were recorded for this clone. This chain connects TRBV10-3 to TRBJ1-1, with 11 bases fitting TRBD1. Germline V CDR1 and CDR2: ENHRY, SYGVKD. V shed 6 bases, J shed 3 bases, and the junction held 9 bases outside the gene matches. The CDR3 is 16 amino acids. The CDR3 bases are TGTGCCATCAGGGGGAGGACAGGGGGCCAGGACACTGAAGCTTTCTTT. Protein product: CAIRGRTGGQDTEAFF.

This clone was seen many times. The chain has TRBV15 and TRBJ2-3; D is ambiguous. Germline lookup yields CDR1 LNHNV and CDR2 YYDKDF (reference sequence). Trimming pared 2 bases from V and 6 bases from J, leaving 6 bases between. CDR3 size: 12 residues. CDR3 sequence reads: CATSRRTDTQYF. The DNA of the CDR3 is TGTGCCACCAGCAGAAGGACGGATACGCAGTATTTT.

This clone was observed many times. The CDR3 DNA reads as TGTGCCAGTAGTATAGTGGGGACTGTTTACGAGCAGTACTTC. Its protein is CASSIVGTVYEQYF. J is TRBJ2-7 and V is TRBV19, with D possibly matching TRBD2 (6 bases). V was trimmed by 1 base and J by 4 bases, leaving 11 bases between them. This CDR3 is 14 amino acids long. From germline, CDR1 is LNHDA and CDR2 SQIVND (reference sequence).

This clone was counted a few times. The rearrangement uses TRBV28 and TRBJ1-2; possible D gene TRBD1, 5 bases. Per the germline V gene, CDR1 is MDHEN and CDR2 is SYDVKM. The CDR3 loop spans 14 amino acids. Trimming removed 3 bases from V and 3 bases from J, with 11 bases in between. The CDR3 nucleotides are TGTGCCAGCAGTTTGGGGGGGGATTACTATGGCTACACCTTC. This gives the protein CASSLGGDYYGYTF.

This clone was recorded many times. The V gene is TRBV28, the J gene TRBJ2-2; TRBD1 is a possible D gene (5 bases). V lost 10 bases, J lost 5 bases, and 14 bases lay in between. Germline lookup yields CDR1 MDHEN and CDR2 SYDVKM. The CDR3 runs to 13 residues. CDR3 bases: TGTGCCACCCAGGGCAGACGAACCGGGGAGCTGTTTTTT. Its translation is CATQGRRTGELFF.